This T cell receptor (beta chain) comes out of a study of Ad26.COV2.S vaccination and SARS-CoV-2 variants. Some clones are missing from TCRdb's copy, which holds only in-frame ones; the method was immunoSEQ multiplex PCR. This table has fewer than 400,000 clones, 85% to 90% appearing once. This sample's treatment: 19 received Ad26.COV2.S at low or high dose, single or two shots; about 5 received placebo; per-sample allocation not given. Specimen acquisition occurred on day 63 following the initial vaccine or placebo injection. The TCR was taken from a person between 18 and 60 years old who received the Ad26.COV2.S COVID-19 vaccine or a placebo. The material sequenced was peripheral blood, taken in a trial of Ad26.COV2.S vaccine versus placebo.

CDR3 nucleotide sequence: TGTGCCAGCAGCGTAGGGCTTAGATTCACCGGGGAGCTGTTTTTT. It codes for CASSVGLRFTGELFF. This rearrangement joins TRBV9 to TRBJ2-2; D unresolved. The CDR3 extends over 15 amino acids. The germline V gene has CDR1 SGDLS and CDR2 YYNGEE. V lost 0 bases and J lost 4, with 10 bases in between.